This TCR beta chain was sequenced in a study of STAT3 mutations in large granular lymphocyte leukemia. Study-wide results and caveats: In several patients, dominant TCR clone burden exceeded STAT3 mutant burden. In T-cell large granular lymphocyte leukemia, about half of patients showed multiple immunodominant subclonotypes. In some patients, a small highly pathogenic clone possibly went undetected. Clonal expansion was inferred from other time points because no sample existed at each clone's first appearance.

V shed 2 bases and J 5 bases; nucleotides not matched to a gene: 3. Germline V gene sequence: CDR1 SNHLY, CDR2 FYNNEI. This CDR3 is built from 14 residues. Tens of thousands of productive templates were obtained per sample on average. Measured with immunoSEQ multiplex PCR; TCRdb has only the in-frame clones, and not every one. The data show about 9,100 clones, 92% seen once. Note on this clone: Its antigen is as yet unknown.

The chain employs TRBV2 and TRBJ2-5, with 9 bases identical to TRBD2. The TCR comes from a man between 60 and 75 years old with T-cell large granular lymphocyte leukemia. Some clones in this sample may be carry-over from other donors' samples. Material: peripheral blood mononuclear cells. The CDR3 loop reads CASSEYAGGETQYF. In nucleotides, the CDR3 is TGTGCCAGCAGTGAATACGCGGGAGGGGAGACCCAGTACTTC.